This entry concerns a single T cell receptor beta chain. V was shortened by 1 base and J by 2 bases, with 9 bases between the two germline ends. This CDR3 region has 14 residues. The germline gives CDR1 SGHTA, CDR2 FQGTGA. PCR employed 60 Vbeta and 13 Jbeta primers. The protocol was immunoSEQ multiplex PCR, while the TCRdb copy is restricted to in-frame clones and leaves out a portion. The repertoire holds 55,000 to 75,000 clones, with over 50% as singletons. The sample is drawn from a study of cytomegalovirus exposure and HLA in healthy donors. The sequencing sample was made of PBMCs. This TCR came from a man aged 25 to 40 in good health and CMV-seronegative. V usage is TRBV7-3 and J usage is TRBJ2-7; weak D call: TRBD1 (5 bases). The CDR3 spells CASSLMVGAYEQYF. The CDR3 nucleotides are TGTGCCAGCAGCTTAATGGTAGGGGCCTACGAGCAGTACTTC.